This T cell receptor (beta chain) was found in a study of T cell repertoires in cytomegalovirus infection. Looking at the study overall: Signatures in public TCR beta sequences pointed to both CMV infection and matching HLA type.

General observations from the study: Accumulated public TCR beta family frequency recognized individuals carrying CMV together with the relevant HLA. CMV-specific TCR beta clonotypes restricted by HLA-C dominated the ex vivo response.

The CDR3 is 14 amino acids. The V and J ends lost 6 bases and 9 bases respectively, with 18 bases between them. Turning to this clonotype: The antigen is undetermined.

Each CDR3 protein gets one entry after TCRdb re-called the reads with MiXCR. The data hold just over 300,000 distinct CDR3 sequences, with 15% to 20% observed a single time. The source material was PBMCs. The sequence was obtained from a human donor in good health (CMV status not recorded). Some clones in this sample may be carry-over from other donors' samples. The V and J genes are TRBV12-3 or TRBV12-4 and TRBJ2-1; maybe TRBD1 (5 bases). The CDR3 region has the DNA TGTGCCAGCAGGGGGCAGATCTGGGGAAGTGAGCAGTTCTTC. Translating gives CASRGQIWGSEQFF.